The 10 T cell receptor beta chains given below trace back to one sample, sequenced in a study of blood T cells in healthy people across ages. A second roughly 6 to 11 cycle PCR used barcoded and J-beta primers. TCRdb reanalysed the 5' RACE reads using MiXCR and keeps one entry per CDR3 protein. The sample holds 2 million or so distinct CDR3 sequences, less than 50% seen once. The sequenced material came from blood. The receptors derive from a woman aged 40 to 50 in good health.

V gene TRBV7-2 combines with J gene TRBJ2-5; D perhaps matches TRBD2 (5 bases). Germline V gene data show CDR1 as SGHTA and CDR2 as FQGNSA. V was shortened by 1 base and J by 2 bases, with 11 bases between the two germline ends. This CDR3 has 15 residues. In DNA form, the CDR3 reads TGTGCCAGCAGCTTAGATTTCCGGGGACAAGAGACCCAGTACTTC. It encodes CASSLDFRGQETQYF.

This clonotype has more than one count but fewer than ten. The gene calls are TRBV28 and TRBJ1-2; no firm D call. The CDR3 sequence is 12 residues long. Germline CDR1 and CDR2: MDHEN and SYDVKM. Deletions cut 5 bases from V and 5 bases from J, with 9 bases between. CDR3 loop: CASSPGWYGYTF. The CDR3 DNA reads as TGTGCCAGCAGTCCGGGCTGGTATGGCTACACCTTC.

The gene calls are TRBV20-1 and TRBJ1-6; D unclear. CDR3 length: 16 residues. V was pared by 1 base and J by 6 bases, with 16 bases between. Germline values: CDR1 DFQATT, CDR2 SNEGSKA (reference sequence). The CDR3 DNA follows: TGCAGTGCTAGAGGGCAGACTGGACGCGTTAATTCACCCCTCCACTTT. Its protein is CSARGQTGRVNSPLHF.

This clonotype was found once. This chain joins TRBV20-1 and TRBJ1-4; 9 bases agree with TRBD1. The CDR3 runs to 13 residues. CDR1 and CDR2 (germline): DFQATT, SNEGSKA (reference sequence). Trimming at V came to 7 bases and at J to 7 bases, leaving 7 bases not matched to a gene. CDR3 protein: CSVNRGPGEKLFF. CDR3 nucleotides: TGCAGTGTTAACAGGGGGCCCGGTGAAAAACTGTTTTTT.

The table lists this clonotype with many counts. The chain uses TRBV3-1 and TRBJ2-7; D call uncertain. Germline-derived CDR1 and CDR2 are LGHDT and YNNKEL (reference sequence). The CDR3 runs 14 residues. Trimming cost V 4 bases and J 5 bases, with 15 bases left between them. CDR3 loop: CASSPFAVSHEQYF. The CDR3 coding sequence is TGTGCCAGCAGCCCCTTTGCGGTATCCCACGAGCAGTACTTC.

This clonotype was seen at least ten times. This rearrangement joins TRBV3-1 to TRBJ2-4, with unresolved D. CDR1 and CDR2 from the germline V gene are LGHDT and YNNKEL (reference sequence). The CDR3 covers 15 residues. Trimming removed 4 bases at V and 0 bases at J, with 10 bases between. Here the CDR3 reads CASSLALGAKNIQYF. CDR3 nucleotide sequence: TGTGCCAGCAGCCTGGCCTTGGGAGCCAAAAACATTCAGTACTTC.

V is TRBV20-1 and J is TRBJ2-1; D remains ambiguous. This CDR3 comprises 12 residues. Trimming shortened V by 0 bases and J by 6 bases, and 6 bases separated the two germline ends. CDR1 and CDR2 (germline): DFQATT, SNEGSKA (reference sequence). CDR3 sequence (DNA): TGCAGTGCTAGAGACAGGCCCAATGAGCAGTTCTTC. It is translated as CSARDRPNEQFF.

This chain uses TRBV20-1 with TRBJ2-3, with 11 bases aligning to TRBD1. Germline values: CDR1 DFQATT, CDR2 SNEGSKA (reference sequence). CDR3 length: 16 residues. V shed 1 base, J shed 6 bases, and the junction held 9 bases outside the gene matches. The CDR3, as DNA: TGCAGTGCTAGAGGGGGACAGGGGGTTTCTCGGGATACGCAGTATTTT. This sequence encodes CSARGGQGVSRDTQYF.

The genes are TRBV6-5 and TRBJ2-1; D unclear. The germline CDR1 and CDR2 sequences are MNHEY and SVGAGI. V lost 2 bases to trimming and J lost 9 bases, with 17 bases between them. This CDR3 region has 15 residues. CDR3 nucleotides: TGTGCCAGCAGTTACGCGGAAGTCGCTTCCCGTGAGCAGTTCTTC. Encoded protein: CASSYAEVASREQFF.

The rearrangement uses TRBV20-1 and TRBJ2-3, with 14 bases matching TRBD2. Germline-derived CDR1 and CDR2 are DFQATT and SNEGSKA (reference sequence). This CDR3 is built from 13 residues. This CDR3 reads CSGGLAGEDTQYF. The CDR3 DNA sequence: TGCAGCGGGGGACTAGCGGGGGAAGATACGCAGTATTTT.